These T cell receptor beta chains were read from a single sample in a study of blood T cell repertoires in COVID-19. Assay: immunoSEQ multiplex PCR; the TCRdb copy retains only in-frame clones and omits some. The data hold under 300,000 clones, with about 87% observed a single time. Specimen: PBMCs or T cells enriched from blood (not recorded which). Every receptor here comes from a woman aged 40 to 55 with acute COVID-19. The CDR3 runs from the conserved cysteine through the conserved F or W. The D gene is left open where the match is weak. A clone size is listed for some rows: how often the clone was seen (once, few, many), or a class if it is expanded.

TRBJ1-2 | TRBV27 | TRBD1 | 15 | NA | CASSFQGARDYGYTF | TGTGCCAGCAGTTTTCAGGGGGCCAGAGACTATGGCTACACCTTC
TRBJ1-1 | TRBV6-5 | TRBD1 | 15 | once | CASSKTRGPNTEAFF | TGTGCCAGCAGTAAAACTAGGGGGCCGAACACTGAAGCTTTCTTT
TRBJ1-2 | TRBV7-2 | TRBD1 | 16 | NA | CASIPDRGPRYSGYTF | TGTGCCAGCATTCCGGACAGGGGGCCGAGGTACTCTGGCTACACCTTC
TRBJ2-2 | TRBV7-9 | NA | 15 | once | CASSLLRGGTGELFF | TGTGCCAGCAGCTTACTACGAGGGGGAACCGGGGAGCTGTTTTTT
TRBJ1-6 | TRBV11-2 | NA | 14 | NA | CASSLVASDSPLHF | TGTGCCAGCAGCTTAGTCGCCAGTGATTCACCCCTCCACTTT
TRBJ2-3 | TRBV30 | TRBD2 | 18 | NA | CAWAPRSGGPYSTDTQYF | TGTGCCTGGGCCCCTCGAAGCGGGGGGCCATATAGCACAGATACGCAGTATTTT
TRBJ2-2 | TRBV7-2 | NA | 15 | NA | CASSRTGRNTGELFF | TGTGCCAGCAGCCGGACCGGGAGAAACACCGGGGAGCTGTTTTTT
TRBJ1-2 | TRBV18 | TRBD1 | 19 | once | CASSPLPGQGVYSDYGYTF | TGTGCCAGCTCACCACTACCGGGACAGGGAGTTTATTCGGACTATGGCTACACCTTC
TRBJ1-4 | TRBV6-6 | TRBD1 | 17 | NA | CASSLTGTGISVEKLFF | TGTGCCAGCAGTCTCACCGGGACAGGGATTAGCGTAGAAAAACTGTTTTTT
TRBJ1-4 | TRBV29-1 | NA | 13 | NA | CSVGGATNEKLFF | TGCAGCGTTGGGGGGGCAACTAATGAAAAACTGTTTTTT
TRBJ2-1 | TRBV5-1 | NA | 14 | NA | CASSWGSLENEQFF | TGCGCCAGCAGCTGGGGCTCGCTGGAGAATGAGCAGTTCTTC
TRBJ1-5 | TRBV6-2/TRBV6-3 | TRBD1 | 17 | once | CASSYGGQGSGNQPQHF | TGTGCCAGCAGTTACGGGGGACAGGGGTCAGGCAATCAGCCCCAGCATTTT
TRBJ2-3 | TRBV10-1 | TRBD2 | 16 | few | CASSGGLATRADTQYF | TGCGCCAGCAGTGGGGGACTAGCGACCCGCGCGGATACGCAGTATTTT
TRBJ2-3 | TRBV19 | TRBD2 | 15 | NA | CASSSSGRTTDTQYF | TGTGCCAGTTCATCTAGCGGGAGGACGACAGATACGCAGTATTTT
TRBJ2-3 | TRBV5-1 | NA | 16 | NA | CASSLGTGRDTDTQYF | TGCGCCAGCAGCTTGGGGACAGGGAGGGACACAGATACGCAGTATTTT
TRBJ1-2 | TRBV24-1 | TRBD1 | 14 | NA | CATSDSTGIYGYTF | TGTGCCACCAGTGACTCGACAGGGATCTATGGCTACACCTTC
TRBJ2-7 | TRBV10-3 | TRBD1 | 17 | NA | CAISESPPGQGGGEQYF | TGTGCCATCAGTGAGTCCCCCCCGGGACAGGGTGGGGGGGAGCAGTACTTC